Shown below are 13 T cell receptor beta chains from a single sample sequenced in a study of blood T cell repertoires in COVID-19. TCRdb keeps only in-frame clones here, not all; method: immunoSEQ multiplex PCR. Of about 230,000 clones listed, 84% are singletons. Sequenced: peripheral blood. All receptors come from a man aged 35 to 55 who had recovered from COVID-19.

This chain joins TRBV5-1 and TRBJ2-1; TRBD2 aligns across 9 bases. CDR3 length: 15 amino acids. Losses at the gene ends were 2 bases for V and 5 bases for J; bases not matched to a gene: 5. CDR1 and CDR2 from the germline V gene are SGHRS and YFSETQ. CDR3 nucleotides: TGCGCCAGCAGCTTTGTAGCGGGGGATCACAATGAGCAGTTCTTC. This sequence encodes CASSFVAGDHNEQFF.

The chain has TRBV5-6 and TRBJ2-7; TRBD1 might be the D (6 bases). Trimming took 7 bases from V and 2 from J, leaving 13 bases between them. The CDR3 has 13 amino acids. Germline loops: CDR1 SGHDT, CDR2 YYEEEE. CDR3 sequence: CASGETGAYEQYF. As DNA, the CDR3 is TGTGCCAGCGGCGAGACAGGAGCCTACGAGCAGTACTTC.

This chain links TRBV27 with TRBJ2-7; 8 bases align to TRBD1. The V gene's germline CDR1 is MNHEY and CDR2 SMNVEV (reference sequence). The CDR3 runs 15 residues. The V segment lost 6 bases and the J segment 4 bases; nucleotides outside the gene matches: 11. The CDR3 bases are TGTGCCAGCAGACCCTTAGGGACAGGACAATACGAGCAGTACTTC. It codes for CASRPLGTGQYEQYF.

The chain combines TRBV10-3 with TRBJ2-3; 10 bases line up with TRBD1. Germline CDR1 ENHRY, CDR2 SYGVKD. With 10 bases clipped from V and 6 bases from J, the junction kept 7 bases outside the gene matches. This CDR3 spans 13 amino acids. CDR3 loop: CATRDRGLDTQYF. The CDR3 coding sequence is TGTGCCACCCGGGACAGGGGATTGGATACGCAGTATTTT.

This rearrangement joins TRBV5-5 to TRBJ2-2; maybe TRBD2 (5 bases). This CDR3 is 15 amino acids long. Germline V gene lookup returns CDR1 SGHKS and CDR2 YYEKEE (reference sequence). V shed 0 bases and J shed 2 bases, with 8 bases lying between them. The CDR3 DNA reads TGTGCCAGCAGCTTGGAAGACTACAACACCGGGGAGCTGTTTTTT. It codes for CASSLEDYNTGELFF.

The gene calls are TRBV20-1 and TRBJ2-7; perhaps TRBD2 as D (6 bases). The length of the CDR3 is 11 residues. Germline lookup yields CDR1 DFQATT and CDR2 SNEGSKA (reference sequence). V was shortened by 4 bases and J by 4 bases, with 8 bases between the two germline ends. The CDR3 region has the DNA TGCAGTGCTAAGGACTATTACGAGCAGTACTTC. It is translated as CSAKDYYEQYF.

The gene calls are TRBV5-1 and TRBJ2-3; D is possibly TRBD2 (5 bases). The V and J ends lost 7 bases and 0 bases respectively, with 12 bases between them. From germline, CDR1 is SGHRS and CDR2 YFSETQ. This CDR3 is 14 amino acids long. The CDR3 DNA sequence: TGCGCCAGCTTGCGCGGCGGGAGCACAGATACGCAGTATTTT. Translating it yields CASLRGGSTDTQYF.

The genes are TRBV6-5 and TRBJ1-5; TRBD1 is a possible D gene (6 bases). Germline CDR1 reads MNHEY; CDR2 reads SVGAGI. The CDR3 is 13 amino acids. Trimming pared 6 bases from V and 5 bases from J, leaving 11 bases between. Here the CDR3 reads CASRSQGDQPQHF. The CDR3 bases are TGTGCCAGCAGGTCACAGGGTGATCAGCCCCAGCATTTT.

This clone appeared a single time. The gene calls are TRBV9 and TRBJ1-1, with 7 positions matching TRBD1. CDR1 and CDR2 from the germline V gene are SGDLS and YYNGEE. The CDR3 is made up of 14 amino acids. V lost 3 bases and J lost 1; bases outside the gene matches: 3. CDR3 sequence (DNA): TGTGCCAGCAGCGGGACAGGTCAGAACACTGAAGCTTTCTTT. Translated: CASSGTGQNTEAFF.

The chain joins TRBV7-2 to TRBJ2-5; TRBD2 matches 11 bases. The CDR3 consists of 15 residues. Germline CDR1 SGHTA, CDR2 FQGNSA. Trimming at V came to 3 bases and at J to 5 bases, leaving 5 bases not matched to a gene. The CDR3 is CASSFSGGASETQYF. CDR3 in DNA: TGTGCCAGCAGCTTTAGCGGGGGGGCGTCGGAGACCCAGTACTTC.

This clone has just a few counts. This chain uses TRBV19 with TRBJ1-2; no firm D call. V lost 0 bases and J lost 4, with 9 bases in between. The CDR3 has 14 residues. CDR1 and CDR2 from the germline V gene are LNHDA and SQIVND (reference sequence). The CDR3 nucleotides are TGTGCCAGTAGTATAGATATGGAGACCTATGGCTACACCTTC. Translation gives CASSIDMETYGYTF.

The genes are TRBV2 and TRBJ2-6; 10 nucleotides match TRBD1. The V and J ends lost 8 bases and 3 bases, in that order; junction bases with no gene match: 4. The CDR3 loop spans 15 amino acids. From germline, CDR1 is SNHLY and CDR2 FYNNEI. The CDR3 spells CASGTGVNGANVLTF. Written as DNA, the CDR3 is TGTGCCAGCGGGACAGGGGTCAATGGGGCCAACGTCCTGACTTTC.

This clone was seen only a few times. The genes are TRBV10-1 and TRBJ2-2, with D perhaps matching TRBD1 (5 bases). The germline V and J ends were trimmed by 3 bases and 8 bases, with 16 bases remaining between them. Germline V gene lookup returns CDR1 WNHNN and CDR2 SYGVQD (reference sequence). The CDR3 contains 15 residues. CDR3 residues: CASSDLGREAGELFF. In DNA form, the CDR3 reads TGCGCCAGCAGTGATTTGGGGCGTGAGGCTGGGGAGCTGTTTTTT.